This T cell receptor beta chain originates from a study of T cell responses to AZD1222 COVID-19 vaccine. Study background: The study pooled second doses at about 4 or about 12 weeks. Findings of the study overall: Repertoires were sampled only after the peak T cell response.

Turning to this clone: Antigen: not known.

Germline CDR1 is SGHDT and CDR2 is YYEEEE. CDR3 length: 18 amino acids. V was trimmed by 2 bases and J by 0 bases, leaving 20 bases between them. Using immunoSEQ multiplex PCR, the repertoire was profiled, and TCRdb retains in-frame clones only, with some absent. Here the sample spans about 130,000 clones, about 93% being singletons. The TCR sequence derives from an adult in good health. The genes are TRBV5-6 and TRBJ1-1, with a tentative D call TRBD1 (5 bases). Material: peripheral blood, obtained on day 0 of AZD1222 vaccination. This CDR3 is CASSFVGTPETMNTEAFF. CDR3 nucleotide sequence: TGTGCCAGCAGCTTTGTCGGGACCCCCGAGACGATGAACACTGAAGCTTTCTTT.